Each of the 19 T cell receptor beta chains below was sequenced from the same sample in a study of T cell responses to AZD1222 COVID-19 vaccine. Only in-frame clones appear in the TCRdb table, and some are missing; sequencing was by immunoSEQ multiplex PCR. The table includes over 120,000 clones, about 92% detected once. The material was peripheral blood, obtained on day 0 of AZD1222 vaccination. These receptors all stem from an adult in good health.

The genes are TRBV5-5 and TRBJ1-2; a possible D gene is TRBD1 (6 bases). The CDR3 extends over 15 amino acids. Trimming stripped 4 bases from V and 3 bases from J, with 16 bases between. Looked up from germline, CDR1 is SGHKS and CDR2 is YYEKEE (reference sequence). The CDR3 DNA is TGTGCCAGCAGCCTGTCCGGGACAACGTACTATGGCTACACCTTC. It translates to CASSLSGTTYYGYTF.

This chain uses TRBV30 with TRBJ1-3; D not resolved. CDR3 length: 11 residues. Trimming pared 0 bases from V and 4 bases from J, leaving 1 base between. Per the germline V gene, CDR1 is GTSNPN and CDR2 is SVGIG (reference sequence). In DNA form, the CDR3 reads TGTGCCTGGAGTGTAGGAAACACCATATATTTT. It codes for CAWSVGNTIYF.

V and J are TRBV9 and TRBJ1-2, with D perhaps matching TRBD1 (5 bases). Germline V gene sequence: CDR1 SGDLS, CDR2 YYNGEE. V was cut by 4 bases and J by 0 bases, with 19 bases left in between. This CDR3 is built from 17 residues. The CDR3 DNA sequence: TGTGCCAGCAGCCCACTCGCCGGACAAACAGCTAACTATGGCTACACCTTC. Protein sequence: CASSPLAGQTANYGYTF.

V gene TRBV3-1 (or the pseudogene TRBV3-2) combines with J gene TRBJ2-1; D gene uncertain. V dropped 0 bases and J dropped 13 bases, with 7 bases sitting between them. Germline CDR1 reads LGHDT; CDR2 reads YNNKEL (reference sequence). This CDR3 has 11 amino acids. The CDR3 sequence is CASSQDRLQFF. The CDR3 coding sequence is TGTGCCAGCAGCCAAGACAGGCTCCAGTTCTTC.

In regard to this clone: One junction end disagrees with the germline gene, perhaps due to a read error. The rearrangement uses TRBV4-2 and TRBJ1-6; no definite D call. Per germline, CDR1 LGHNA and CDR2 YNFKEQ. The CDR3 spans 15 residues. CDR3 coding DNA: TGTGCCAGCAGCCAAGAAGGGTCCTTTAATTCACCCCTCCACTTT. It yields the protein CASSQEGSFNSPLHF.

The chain employs TRBV4-1 and TRBJ1-1; weak D call: TRBD1 (5 bases). Between the trimmed V and J ends, which lost 5 bases and 0 bases, there was a span of 16 bases. The CDR3 covers 16 residues. Germline CDR1 and CDR2: MGHRA and YSYEKL. The CDR3 DNA sequence: TGCGCCAGCAGCTGGTTCCTTCGGGGGTTGAACACTGAAGCTTTCTTT. Its translation: CASSWFLRGLNTEAFF.

The rearrangement links TRBV6-2 or TRBV6-3 to TRBJ2-3; D gene ambiguous. V lost 1 base, J lost 4 bases, and 9 bases lay in between. In germline, CDR1 is MNHEY, CDR2 SVGEGT. CDR3 length equals 14 residues. CDR3 residues: CASSYFVGPDTQYF. The CDR3, as DNA: TGTGCCAGCAGTTACTTTGTAGGCCCAGATACGCAGTATTTT.

J is TRBJ1-1 and V is TRBV7-2; perhaps TRBD1 as D (6 bases). The CDR3 loop spans 14 amino acids. The germline gives CDR1 SGHTA, CDR2 FQGNSA. Trimming took 5 bases from V and 1 from J, leaving 11 bases between them. CDR3 bases: TGTGCCAGCAGCAAGCGACAGGAGAACACTGAAGCTTTCTTT. It is translated as CASSKRQENTEAFF.

The V gene is TRBV10-3, the J gene TRBJ1-4, with a possible D match to TRBD1 (5 bases). CDR3 size: 17 residues. The germline CDR1 and CDR2 sequences are ENHRY and SYGVKD. The germline V and J ends were trimmed by 2 bases and 0 bases, with 13 bases remaining between them. The CDR3 protein is CAISERGGMATNEKLFF. The CDR3 coding sequence is TGTGCCATCAGTGAGAGGGGCGGGATGGCAACTAATGAAAAACTGTTTTTT.

The chain has TRBV5-4 and TRBJ2-5; the D gene could be TRBD1 or TRBD2 (6 bases each). This CDR3 is 15 amino acids long. Germline loops: CDR1 SGHNT, CDR2 YYREEE (reference sequence). Trimming shortened V by 4 bases and J by 5 bases, and 18 bases separated the two germline ends. The CDR3 loop reads CASSVDGGPRETQYF. CDR3 DNA: TGTGCCAGCAGCGTCGACGGGGGCCCCCGGGAGACCCAGTACTTC.

V and J are TRBV6-5 and TRBJ1-1; no firm D call. The V end lost 7 bases, the J end lost 0 bases, and 12 bases lay between the germline ends. CDR3 length equals 14 residues. Germline CDR1 MNHEY, CDR2 SVGAGI. The DNA for the CDR3 is TGTGCCAGCACCGAGACAATCATGAACACTGAAGCTTTCTTT. This sequence encodes CASTETIMNTEAFF.

The V call is TRBV9, the J call TRBJ1-1, with D possibly being TRBD1 (5 bases). The CDR3 consists of 13 residues. CDR1 is SGDLS and CDR2 is YYNGEE in the germline V gene. The V gene lost 7 bases and the J gene lost 2 bases, with 12 bases spanning the gap. The CDR3 sequence: CASRGGINTEAFF. The CDR3 coding sequence is TGTGCCAGCCGTGGGGGAATAAACACTGAAGCTTTCTTT.

The chain has TRBV7-3 and TRBJ2-1; D remains unclear. Per the germline V gene, CDR1 is SGHTA and CDR2 is FQGTGA. Trimming took 1 base from V and 0 from J, leaving 10 bases between them. The CDR3 has 16 residues. The CDR3 region is CASSLSVTSSYNEQFF. Here the CDR3 DNA reads TGTGCCAGCAGCTTAAGTGTGACATCCTCCTACAATGAGCAGTTCTTC.

The chain recombines TRBV7-8 with TRBJ2-1; D not resolved. Per the germline V gene, CDR1 is SGHVS and CDR2 is FQNEAQ. The CDR3 extends over 15 amino acids. V was clipped by 1 base and J by 5 bases, with 12 bases between them. CDR3 sequence (DNA): TGTGCCAGCAGCTTAGATAGGGCACTGAACAATGAGCAGTTCTTC. Amino acid sequence: CASSLDRALNNEQFF. Combining the CDR3 with reference TRBV7-8 and TRBJ2-1 gives the whole variable domain GAGVSQSPRYKVAKRGQDVALRCDPISGHVSLFWYQQALGQGPEFLTYFQNEAQLDKSGLPSDRFFAERPEGSVSTLKIQRTQQEDSAVYLCASSLDRALNNEQFFGPGTRLTVL.

The V call is TRBV7-3, the J call TRBJ2-7; tentatively, D is TRBD1 (6 bases). The V gene's germline CDR1 is SGHTA and CDR2 FQGTGA. The CDR3 length is 13 residues. Trimming cost V 3 bases and J 10 bases, with 16 bases left between them. The CDR3 loop is CASSLDETGKQYF. CDR3 coding DNA: TGTGCCAGCAGCTTGGACGAAACAGGGAAACAGTACTTC.

The V call is TRBV29-1, the J call TRBJ2-1, with a weak D call TRBD1 (7 bases). The length of the CDR3 is 13 residues. Looked up from germline, CDR1 is SQVTM and CDR2 is ANQGSEA. V was clipped by 7 bases and J by 6 bases, with 16 bases between them. CDR3 coding DNA: TGCAGCGCGGAGGGACAGAAACTCAATGAGCAGTTCTTC. This translates into CSAEGQKLNEQFF.

The chain employs TRBV11-3 and TRBJ2-7, with D possibly being TRBD1 or TRBD2 (5 bases each). With 8 bases removed from V and 0 bases from J, the gap between germline ends came to 11 bases. Germline V gives CDR1 SGHNT, CDR2 YENEEA. There are 13 residues in the CDR3. CDR3 loop: CASREGFSYEQYF. The CDR3 region has the DNA TGTGCCAGCCGTGAGGGGTTCTCCTACGAGCAGTACTTC.

The rearrangement joins TRBV27 to TRBJ2-1; D is perhaps TRBD1 or TRBD2 (7 bases each). This CDR3 comprises 14 residues. Deletions cut 4 bases from V and 7 bases from J, with 14 bases between. Germline values: CDR1 MNHEY, CDR2 SMNVEV (reference sequence). The CDR3 DNA is TGTGCCAGCAGTTCCTCAGGGGGGGGTAATGAGCAGTTCTTC. Residues: CASSSSGGGNEQFF.

The chain links TRBV2 to TRBJ2-5; 7 nucleotides align to TRBD1. CDR1 is SNHLY and CDR2 is FYNNEI in the germline V gene. V lost 6 bases, J lost 1 base, and 11 bases stayed unmatched. This CDR3 comprises 16 residues. As DNA, the CDR3 is TGTGCCAGCAGGGAAAGTTGGGACAGCAGCCAAGAGACCCAGTACTTC. As protein: CASRESWDSSQETQYF.